Following are 32 T cell receptor beta chains from one sample sequenced in a study of T cells in Graves' hyperthyroidism and ophthalmopathy (dated by TCRdb to between 2019 and 2020). The library was produced with multiplex PCR. The sequencer was an Illumina HiSeq 2000. The TCR beta CDR3 regions were amplified from the RNA transcripts. The TCR CDR3 was subjected to a first round of RT-PCR using the HTBI primer set and the Qiagen OneStep RT-PCR kit. TCRdb reanalyzed the raw reads on its own, using fastp at Q25 for trimming and MiXCR for clone calling, and kept in-frame beta chains. Duplicate CDR3 protein sequences are folded into a single record with the most common DNA and genes. Here the sample has approximately 210,000 distinct CDR3 sequences; 17% occur a single time. Jointly, the top ten make up approximately 46% of the sample. Sequencing was carried out using blood. The origin of the receptors is a man aged 45-65 years with Graves' hyperthyroidism.

The chain is built from TRBV11-2 and TRBJ1-5; TRBD1 is a possible D gene (5 bases). Per germline, CDR1 SGHAT and CDR2 FQNNGV. Between the trimmed V and J ends, which lost 4 bases and 6 bases, there was a span of 16 bases. This CDR3 is built from 15 residues. This chain's CDR3 is CASSSQGGAGQPQHF. The CDR3 nucleotides read TGTGCCAGCAGCTCGCAAGGAGGGGCCGGTCAGCCCCAGCATTTT.

This clonotype was counted at least ten times. The chain recombines TRBV7-2 with TRBJ2-3; D is uncertain. Germline lookup yields CDR1 SGHTA and CDR2 FQGNSA. The V end lost 1 base, the J end lost 6 bases, and 8 bases lay between the germline ends. CDR3 length: 13 residues. The CDR3 region has the DNA TGTGCCAGCAGCTTAGGGTTGAGTGATACGCAGTATTTT. This gives the protein CASSLGLSDTQYF.

This rearrangement joins TRBV6-2 or TRBV6-3 to TRBJ1-6, with D possibly being TRBD1 (6 bases). V lost 2 bases and J 7 bases, leaving 15 bases between the germline ends. The germline V gene encodes CDR1 MNHEY and CDR2 SVGEGT. The CDR3 runs 16 residues. The CDR3 region has the DNA TGTGCCAGCAGTTACGTCGGCAGGGGCCCAAATTCACCCCTCCACTTT. Amino acids: CASSYVGRGPNSPLHF.

This clonotype was counted many times. The rearrangement joins TRBV5-1 to TRBJ1-1; D unresolved. V was pared by 4 bases and J by 1 base, with 8 bases between. Germline lookup yields CDR1 SGHRS and CDR2 YFSETQ. The CDR3 is 13 residues long. DNA of the CDR3: TGCGCCAGCAGCATGGACCCGAACACTGAAGCTTTCTTT. It specifies CASSMDPNTEAFF.

Many counts were recorded for this clonotype. The chain carries TRBV29-1 and TRBJ2-2, with a tentative D call TRBD1 (8 bases). Germline CDR1 and CDR2: SQVTM and ANQGSEA. The V end lost 6 bases, the J end lost 6 bases, and 17 bases lay between the germline ends. There are 14 residues in the CDR3. The CDR3 spells CSVIITGGAGELFF. In nucleotides, the CDR3 is TGCAGCGTAATAATAACAGGGGGGGCCGGGGAGCTGTTTTTT.

This clonotype was recorded at least ten times. V is TRBV11-3 and J is TRBJ2-3, with TRBD2 matching 9 bases. Germline trimming cut 5 bases from V and 8 bases from J; bases unmatched to any gene: 14. CDR1 is SGHNT and CDR2 is YENEEA in the germline V gene. The CDR3 is 16 residues long. CDR3 nucleotide sequence: TGTGCCAGCAGCCCCTCAAGGCGCGGGAGGGCCGGTACGCAGTATTTT. It encodes CASSPSRRGRAGTQYF.

Ten or more counts support this clonotype. The chain carries TRBV30 and TRBJ1-1; unclear D gene. Trimming removed 4 bases from V and 4 bases from J, with 13 bases in between. The CDR3 totals 13 residues. Germline assignment: CDR1 GTSNPN and CDR2 SVGIG (reference sequence). This chain's CDR3 is CAWTGSVTTEAFF. The CDR3 bases are TGTGCCTGGACGGGTAGCGTTACCACTGAAGCTTTCTTT.

There are many counts of this clonotype. The chain is built from TRBV29-1 and TRBJ2-1; weak D call: TRBD2 (6 bases). CDR1 and CDR2 (germline): SQVTM, ANQGSEA. There are 13 residues in the CDR3. The V end lost 2 bases, the J end lost 3 bases, and 8 bases lay between the germline ends. The CDR3 DNA reads TGCAGCGTTGAAACGGGGGACTACAATGAGCAGTTCTTC. Its protein product is CSVETGDYNEQFF.

This clonotype was counted ten times or more. The chain joins TRBV11-3 to TRBJ2-1, with 8 nucleotides matching TRBD1. Germline V gene data show CDR1 as SGHNT and CDR2 as YENEEA. The CDR3 is 15 residues long. The trim removed 4 bases at V and 5 bases at J, leaving 7 bases unmatched. CDR3 nucleotides: TGTGCCAGCAGCTCTGGACAGGGATCGGACAATGAGCAGTTCTTC. It translates to CASSSGQGSDNEQFF.

As concerns this clonotype: A much larger clone differs by one base, so this may be a read error. The V call is TRBV28, the J call TRBJ1-1; TRBD1 agrees at 9 bases. CDR1 MDHEN and CDR2 SYDVKM come from the germline V gene. Trimming took 4 bases from V and 3 from J; bases not matched to a gene: 6. This CDR3 region has 15 residues. For the CDR3, the DNA is TGTGCCAGCAGTTCGACAGGGGGGGGGGACACTGAAGCTTTCTTT. Translated: CASSSTGGGDTEAFF.

This clonotype appeared many times. This chain connects TRBV7-9 to TRBJ2-1; 12 nucleotides agree with TRBD2. The germline CDR1 and CDR2 sequences are SEHNR and FQNEAQ (reference sequence). This CDR3 region has 14 residues. V shed 4 bases, J shed 10 bases, and the junction held 5 bases outside the gene matches. CDR3 region: CASSSLAGGVEQFF. In nucleotides, the CDR3 is TGTGCCAGCAGCTCCCTAGCGGGAGGGGTGGAGCAGTTCTTC. Based on the CDR3 plus reference TRBV7-9 and TRBJ2-1, the full variable domain is DTGVSQNPRHKITKRGQNVTFRCDPISEHNRLYWYRQTLGQGPEFLTYFQNEAQLEKSRLLSDRFSAERPKGSFSTLEIQRTEQGDSAMYLCASSSLAGGVEQFFGPGTRLTVL.

Many counts were recorded for this clonotype. The chain couples TRBV12-3 or TRBV12-4 to TRBJ2-7; D uncertain. Deletions cut 1 base from V and 0 bases from J, with 7 bases between. The CDR3 is 14 residues long. CDR3 DNA: TGTGCCAGCAGTTTAGATCCTACCTCCTACGAGCAGTACTTC. It is translated as CASSLDPTSYEQYF.

The chain joins TRBV18 to TRBJ2-2; 7 bases line up with TRBD2. Unmatched junction bases numbered 2, after V lost 0 bases and J lost 4 bases. This CDR3 is 15 amino acids long. Germline assignment: CDR1 KGHSH and CDR2 LQKENI. The CDR3 spells CASSPPRGSTGELFF. In nucleotides, the CDR3 is TGTGCCAGCTCACCACCGCGGGGGAGCACCGGGGAGCTGTTTTTT.

This clonotype was found a few times. DNA of the CDR3: TGTGCCAGCAGCTTAAGCCCCAGGGATAGCTATGGCTACACCTTC. Translation gives CASSLSPRDSYGYTF. V usage is TRBV4-2 and J usage is TRBJ1-2; weak D call: TRBD1 (5 bases). The V gene's germline CDR1 is LGHNA and CDR2 YNFKEQ. The CDR3 spans 15 residues. The V and J ends lost 5 bases and 4 bases respectively, with 17 bases between them.

This clonotype was observed a few times. The gene calls are TRBV2 and TRBJ2-7; D unresolved. This CDR3 contains 13 residues. Germline loops: CDR1 SNHLY, CDR2 FYNNEI. Deletions cut 2 bases from V and 4 bases from J, with 9 bases between. The CDR3, as DNA: TGTGCCAGCAGTGAAATCTCCTCGTACGAGCAGTACTTC. This encodes CASSEISSYEQYF.

This clonotype was seen repeatedly, ten times or more. This sequence joins TRBV11-2 and TRBJ1-1; 10 bases fit TRBD1. After removal of 5 bases from V and 0 bases from J, the junction contained 9 bases not matched to a gene. This CDR3 region has 17 residues. Germline-derived CDR1 and CDR2 are SGHAT and FQNNGV. CDR3 region: CASSPRTGGRLNTEAFF. The CDR3 region has the DNA TGTGCCAGCAGCCCCAGGACAGGGGGTCGTCTGAACACTGAAGCTTTCTTT.

This chain uses TRBV7-2 with TRBJ2-7; D gene ambiguous. The CDR3 length is 13 residues. V dropped 5 bases and J dropped 6 bases, with 14 bases sitting between them. Germline CDR1 and CDR2: SGHTA and FQGNSA. In DNA form, the CDR3 reads TGTGCCAGCAGCCTGAGAGTCCTTGGCGAGCAGTACTTC. Residues: CASSLRVLGEQYF.

This chain connects TRBV20-1 to TRBJ2-7; D unresolved. This CDR3 contains 12 residues. CDR1 is DFQATT, CDR2 SNEGSKA, per germline (reference sequence). Trimming took 7 bases from V and 6 from J, leaving 16 bases between them. Here the CDR3 DNA reads TGCAGTGTTCCGGCCTATCGGCTCGAGCAGTACTTC. It codes for CSVPAYRLEQYF.

This clonotype showed up many times. V gene TRBV28 combines with J gene TRBJ2-3, with 9 bases that match TRBD1. Trimming cost V 6 bases and J 2 bases; bases outside gene matches: 6. From germline, CDR1 is MDHEN and CDR2 SYDVKM. The CDR3 spans 15 residues. The CDR3 nucleotides are TGTGCCAGCAGAAAAAGGGACAGGGACACAGATACGCAGTATTTT. It yields the protein CASRKRDRDTDTQYF.

This clonotype was found a few times. The rearrangement joins TRBV5-1 to TRBJ2-5; 7 nucleotides agree with TRBD2. Germline V lookup: CDR1 SGHRS, CDR2 YFSETQ. The CDR3 totals 14 residues. J lost 5 bases, V lost 1 base, and 5 bases had no gene match. The CDR3 DNA is TGCGCCAGCAGCTTGTTTGACGGGGGGGAGACCCAGTACTTC. It encodes CASSLFDGGETQYF.

Many counts were recorded for this clonotype. The chain is built from TRBV2 and TRBJ2-7; TRBD2 matches 12 bases. Germline values: CDR1 SNHLY, CDR2 FYNNEI. The CDR3 covers 17 residues. J gave up 6 bases and V 1 base, and 10 bases lay outside the gene matches. The CDR3 here is CASSEGWLAGGPGEQYF. In nucleotides, the CDR3 is TGTGCCAGCAGTGAAGGTTGGCTAGCGGGAGGGCCGGGCGAGCAGTACTTC. The full variable domain, rest sourced from reference TRBV2 and TRBJ2-7, is EPEVTQTPSHQVTQMGQEVILRCVPISNHLYFYWYRQILGQKVEFLVSFYNNEISEKSEIFDDQFSVERPDGSNFTLKIRSTKLEDSAMYFCASSEGWLAGGPGEQYFGPGTRLTVT.

This clonotype was detected many times. This chain links TRBV7-3 with TRBJ2-2; 7 nucleotides agree with TRBD2. The germline CDR1 and CDR2 sequences are SGHTA and FQGTGA. The CDR3 has 14 amino acids. V lost 8 bases and J lost 3; bases outside the gene matches: 6. The CDR3 DNA follows: TGTGCCAGCGGCATGCTAGCGGACACCGGGGAGCTGTTTTTT. It translates to CASGMLADTGELFF.

This clonotype was detected a few times. The chain uses TRBV11-3 and TRBJ2-5; perhaps D is TRBD1 or TRBD2 (6 bases each). CDR3 size: 14 residues. The germline V and J ends were trimmed by 2 bases and 4 bases, with 11 bases remaining between them. CDR1 and CDR2 (germline): SGHNT, YENEEA. CDR3 sequence: CASSLSRGAETQYF. The CDR3 bases are TGTGCCAGCAGCTTATCGAGGGGGGCAGAGACCCAGTACTTC.

The rearrangement uses TRBV6-5 and TRBJ1-3; 8 nucleotides agree with TRBD1. V gave up 2 bases and J gave up 7 bases; unmatched junction bases: 7. This CDR3 has 15 amino acids. Germline V gene lookup returns CDR1 MNHEY and CDR2 SVGAGI. CDR3 loop: CASSYGQGSGNTIYF. The CDR3 DNA follows: TGTGCCAGCAGTTACGGACAGGGAAGTGGGAACACCATATATTTT.

In this sample, this clonotype turned up many times. This chain joins TRBV28 and TRBJ2-3, with 7 bases lining up with TRBD2. J gave up 3 bases and V 5 bases, and 11 bases lay outside the gene matches. The CDR3 contains 16 residues. CDR1 MDHEN and CDR2 SYDVKM come from the germline V gene. The CDR3 sequence is CASSPSGTPETDTQYF. The CDR3 coding sequence is TGTGCCAGCAGTCCGAGCGGGACCCCAGAAACAGATACGCAGTATTTT.

The table lists this clonotype with many counts. V and J are TRBV12-3 or TRBV12-4 and TRBJ2-1, with 7 positions matching TRBD2. Trimming cost V 5 bases and J 9 bases; bases outside gene matches: 7. This CDR3 comprises 13 residues. This CDR3 reads CASSTSDEGEQFF. In DNA, the CDR3 is TGTGCCAGCAGTACTAGCGATGAGGGTGAGCAGTTCTTC.

This clonotype has ten or more counts. The chain is built from TRBV11-3 and TRBJ2-1; a weak D match, TRBD2 (6 bases). Trimming took off 5 bases at V and 8 bases at J, with 19 bases between the two ends. Germline CDR1 and CDR2: SGHNT and YENEEA. The CDR3 length is 15 residues. DNA of the CDR3: TGTGCCAGCAGCCCACAAGGACGGGGAGGCGATGAGCAGTTCTTC. This translates into CASSPQGRGGDEQFF.

This clonotype was recorded at least ten times. CDR3 amino acids: CASRRGLAGVYEQYF. CDR3 nucleotide sequence: TGTGCCAGCAGACGCGGACTAGCGGGAGTATACGAGCAGTACTTC. The J gene is TRBJ2-7, the V gene TRBV6-1; 13 nucleotides line up with TRBD2. The CDR3 totals 15 residues. Germline V gene sequence: CDR1 MNHNS, CDR2 SASEGT. J gave up 4 bases and V 6 bases, and 6 bases lay outside the gene matches.

J is TRBJ2-3 and V is TRBV5-1; 8 bases agree with TRBD1. Germline V CDR1 and CDR2: SGHRS, YFSETQ. Germline trimming cut 6 bases from V and 5 bases from J; bases unmatched to any gene: 8. This CDR3 is built from 14 residues. The DNA for the CDR3 is TGCGCCAGCAAGACAGGGGAAAAGATAGATACGCAGTATTTT. Residues: CASKTGEKIDTQYF.

This clonotype was counted only a few times. This sequence joins TRBV20-1 and TRBJ2-5; 11 bases match TRBD1. V dropped 5 bases and J dropped 5; count of bases not matched to a gene: 7. Germline assignment: CDR1 DFQATT and CDR2 SNEGSKA (reference sequence). The CDR3 consists of 14 residues. CDR3 sequence (DNA): TGCAGTGCTCGCCGGACAGGGGGCGGGGAGACCCAGTACTTC. It codes for CSARRTGGGETQYF.

This clonotype has at least ten counts. The V and J genes are TRBV13 and TRBJ2-1, with 7 bases aligning to TRBD2. The CDR3 covers 15 residues. Germline assignment: CDR1 PRHDT and CDR2 FYEKMQ (reference sequence). The trim removed 5 bases at V and 4 bases at J, leaving 8 bases unmatched. The CDR3 sequence: CASSRTSEGYNEQFF. In DNA, the CDR3 is TGTGCCAGCAGCCGGACTAGTGAGGGTTACAATGAGCAGTTCTTC. Full variable domain (remainder filled in from reference TRBV13 and TRBJ2-1): AAGVIQSPRHLIKEKRETATLKCYPIPRHDTVYWYQQGPGQDPQFLISFYEKMQSDKGSIPDRFSAQQFSDYHSELNMSSLELGDSALYFCASSRTSEGYNEQFFGPGTRLTVL.

Many counts were recorded for this clonotype. The chain links TRBV28 to TRBJ2-7; D is perhaps TRBD1 (5 bases). Per germline, CDR1 MDHEN and CDR2 SYDVKM. The germline V and J ends were trimmed by 5 bases and 2 bases, with 10 bases remaining between them. This CDR3 spans 13 amino acids. This CDR3 reads CASSPTGPYEQYF. The CDR3 bases are TGTGCCAGCAGTCCCACAGGACCCTACGAGCAGTACTTC.